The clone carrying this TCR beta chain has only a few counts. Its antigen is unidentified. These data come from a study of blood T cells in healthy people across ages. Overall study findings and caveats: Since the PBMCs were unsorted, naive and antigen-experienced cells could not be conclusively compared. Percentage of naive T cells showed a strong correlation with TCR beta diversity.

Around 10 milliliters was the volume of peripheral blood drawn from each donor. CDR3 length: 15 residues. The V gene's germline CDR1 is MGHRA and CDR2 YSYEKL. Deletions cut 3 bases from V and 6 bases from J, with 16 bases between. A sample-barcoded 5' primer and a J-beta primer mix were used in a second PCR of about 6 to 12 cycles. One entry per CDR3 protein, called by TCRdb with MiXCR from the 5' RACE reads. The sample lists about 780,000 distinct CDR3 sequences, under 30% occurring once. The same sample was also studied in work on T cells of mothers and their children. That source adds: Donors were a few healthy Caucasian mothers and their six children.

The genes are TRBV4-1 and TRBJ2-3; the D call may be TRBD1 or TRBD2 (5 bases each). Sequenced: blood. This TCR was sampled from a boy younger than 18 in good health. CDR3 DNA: TGCGCCAGCAGCCACGTGGACTGGGGCAGTGATACGCAGTATTTT. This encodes CASSHVDWGSDTQYF.